The clone carrying this TCR beta chain was recorded many times. Its antigen is unidentified. This sample was taken from a study of prognosis after radiotherapy for stage I lung cancer. Across the whole study: Distant metastases showed up in several patients after radiotherapy, at a median of 7 months, while more than 12 showed no significant progression. General observations from the study: Some patients went on to develop distant metastases. Their Shannon entropy after stereotactic body radiation therapy was lower, and its change from baseline was also lower. Whether the expanded TCR clones were tumor-specific was not determined.

Starting from genomic DNA, TCR beta CDR3 was amplified through two-round multiplex PCR. For every TRBV and TRBJ gene, a specific primer was used in first-round PCR. MiXCR was run by TCRdb on the multiplex PCR reads, yielding one entry per CDR3 protein. The data show some 14,000 distinct CDR3 sequences, 30% to 40% seen once. Trimming took 1 base from V and 3 from J, leaving 3 bases between them. The CDR3 covers 13 residues. Per germline, CDR1 SNHLY and CDR2 FYNNEI. This clonotype was obtained from a donor aged 50 or older with non-small cell lung cancer. The genes are TRBV2 and TRBJ2-2; D remains ambiguous. Sample: PBMCs, taken before or after stereotactic body radiation therapy (not recorded which). CDR3: CASSEEDTGELFF. The DNA of the CDR3 is TGTGCCAGCAGTGAAGAGGACACCGGGGAGCTGTTTTTT.